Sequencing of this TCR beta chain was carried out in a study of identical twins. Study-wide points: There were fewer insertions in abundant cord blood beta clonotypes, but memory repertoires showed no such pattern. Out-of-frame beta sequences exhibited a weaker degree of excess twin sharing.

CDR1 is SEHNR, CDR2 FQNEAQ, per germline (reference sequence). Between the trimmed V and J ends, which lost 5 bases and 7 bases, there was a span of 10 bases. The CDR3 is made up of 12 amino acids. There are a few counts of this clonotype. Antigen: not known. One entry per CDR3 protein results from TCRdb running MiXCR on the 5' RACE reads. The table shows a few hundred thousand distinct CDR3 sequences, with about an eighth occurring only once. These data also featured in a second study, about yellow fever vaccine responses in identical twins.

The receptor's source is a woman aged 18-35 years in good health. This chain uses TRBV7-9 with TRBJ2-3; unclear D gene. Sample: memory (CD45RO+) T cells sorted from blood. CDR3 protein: CASSPETYTQYF. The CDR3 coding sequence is TGTGCCAGCAGCCCCGAAACCTATACGCAGTATTTT.